This TCR beta chain was recorded in a study of Graves' ophthalmopathy and Graves' hyperthyroidism. Study at large: Sampling took place at initial diagnosis, with peripheral blood obtained before any treatment. Regarding the study as a whole: A model built from 13 signatures distinguished ophthalmopathy from stable hyperthyroidism with roughly 85% sensitivity and approximately 81% specificity.

In its sample, this clonotype is medium-sized. Its target is not known. Additional autoimmune diseases, uncontrolled infections, pregnancy or lactation disqualified patients. Orbital computed tomography and thyroid ultrasound, along with TRAb, serum thyroxine and clinical symptoms, underpinned diagnosis. V shed 4 bases, J shed 7 bases, and the junction held 4 bases outside the gene matches. This CDR3 has 12 amino acids. Germline values: CDR1 SQVTM, CDR2 ANQGSEA. Amplification of TCR beta CDR3 regions used RNA transcripts. A first-round RT-PCR used HTBI primers, followed by a second-round multiplex PCR. TCRdb itself ran the multiplex PCR reads through MiXCR, one entry per CDR3 protein. Of about 340,000 distinct CDR3 sequences listed, roughly a sixth are singletons.

The receptor was derived from an adult man with Graves' ophthalmopathy. The chain is built from TRBV29-1 and TRBJ1-2; 9 bases are shared with TRBD1. Sequenced input: peripheral blood. The CDR3 sequence: CSVGGTGPGYTF. The CDR3 DNA reads as TGCAGCGTTGGAGGGACAGGGCCTGGCTACACCTTC.